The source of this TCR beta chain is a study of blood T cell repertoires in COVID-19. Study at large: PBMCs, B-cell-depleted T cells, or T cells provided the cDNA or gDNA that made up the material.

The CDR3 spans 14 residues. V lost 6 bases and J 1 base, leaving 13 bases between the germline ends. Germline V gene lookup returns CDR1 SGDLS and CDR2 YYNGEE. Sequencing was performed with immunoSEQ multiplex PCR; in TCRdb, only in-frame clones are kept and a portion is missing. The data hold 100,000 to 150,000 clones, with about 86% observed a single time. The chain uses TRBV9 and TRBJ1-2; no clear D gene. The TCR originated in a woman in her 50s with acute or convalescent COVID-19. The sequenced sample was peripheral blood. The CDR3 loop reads CASTRGSGNYGYTF. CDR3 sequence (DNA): TGTGCCAGCACCCGGGGAAGCGGTAACTATGGCTACACCTTC.